The 9 T cell receptor beta chains below were found in one sample sequenced in a study of T cell responses to AZD1222 COVID-19 vaccine. Method: immunoSEQ multiplex PCR; TCRdb's copy keeps in-frame clones and lacks some. The sample includes tens of thousands of clones, around 90% of them seen just once. The source was peripheral blood, collected on day 0 of AZD1222 vaccination. The receptors come from an adult in good health.

The rearrangement links TRBV5-1 to TRBJ2-1, with a possible D match to TRBD2 (6 bases). The CDR3 spans 16 residues. V gave up 0 bases and J gave up 2 bases, with 12 bases separating them. Looked up from germline, CDR1 is SGHRS and CDR2 is YFSETQ. The CDR3 sequence is CASSLEVGLTYNEQFF. The CDR3 bases are TGCGCCAGCAGCTTGGAGGTAGGACTAACCTACAATGAGCAGTTCTTC.

V and J are TRBV11-3 and TRBJ2-5, with 9 nucleotides matching TRBD1. This CDR3 has 15 residues. Per germline, CDR1 SGHNT and CDR2 YENEEA. Unmatched junction bases numbered 9, after V lost 5 bases and J lost 5 bases. CDR3 loop: CASSKQGQGGETQYF. The CDR3 nucleotides are TGTGCCAGCAGCAAACAGGGACAGGGAGGGGAGACCCAGTACTTC.

The chain couples TRBV5-1 to TRBJ2-7; D unclear. Germline CDR1 is SGHRS and CDR2 is YFSETQ. V was shortened by 0 bases and J by 5 bases, with 9 bases between the two germline ends. This CDR3 region has 13 residues. The chain's CDR3 is CASSLGHNNEQYF. In nucleotides, the CDR3 is TGCGCCAGCAGCTTGGGACATAACAACGAGCAGTACTTC.

The gene calls are TRBV27 and TRBJ1-6; 9 nucleotides line up with TRBD1. Unmatched junction bases numbered 1, after V lost 6 bases and J lost 7 bases. The germline V gene has CDR1 MNHEY and CDR2 SMNVEV (reference sequence). CDR3 length equals 13 residues. The CDR3 loop reads CASRQGANSPLHF. CDR3 nucleotide sequence: TGTGCCAGCAGACAGGGGGCAAATTCACCCCTCCACTTT.

CDR3 residues: CASSRTSGLNTGELFF. The CDR3 DNA reads TGCGCCAGCAGCCGGACTAGCGGACTGAACACCGGGGAGCTGTTTTTT. The chain links TRBV5-1 to TRBJ2-2; 10 bases fit TRBD2. V lost 4 bases, J lost 1 base, and 4 bases stayed unmatched. The CDR3 has 16 amino acids. Germline V gene sequence: CDR1 SGHRS, CDR2 YFSETQ.

The rearrangement links TRBV5-4 to TRBJ2-6, with D maybe TRBD2 (6 bases). V lost 2 bases to trimming and J lost 2 bases, with 8 bases between them. Germline V CDR1 and CDR2: SGHNT, YYREEE (reference sequence). The CDR3 length is 15 residues. The CDR3 DNA sequence: TGTGCCAGCAGCTTCGGGGGAACTGGGGCCAACGTCCTGACTTTC. It is translated as CASSFGGTGANVLTF.

In DNA, the CDR3 is TGTGCCAGCAGTGAACCCGGGACACTTGACTACGAGCAGTACTTC. Residues: CASSEPGTLDYEQYF. The V and J genes are TRBV25-1 and TRBJ2-7, with a possible D match to TRBD1 (6 bases). The CDR3 sequence is 15 residues long. Germline CDR1 and CDR2: MGHDK and SYGVNS. The V end lost 2 bases, the J end lost 3 bases, and 14 bases lay between the germline ends.

The rearrangement uses TRBV7-8 and TRBJ2-5; 8 bases agree with TRBD2. The V and J ends lost 2 bases and 4 bases, in that order; junction bases with no gene match: 12. The CDR3 loop spans 17 amino acids. CDR1 and CDR2 from the germline V gene are SGHVS and FQNEAQ. The CDR3 sequence: CASSLMGSGSIIETQYF. CDR3 nucleotides: TGTGCCAGCAGCTTAATGGGGAGCGGGAGTATTATAGAGACCCAGTACTTC.

The chain carries TRBV7-9 and TRBJ1-1; TRBD1 matches 10 bases. The V gene end was trimmed by 5 bases and the J gene end by 4 bases; junction bases not matched to a gene: 4. The CDR3 spans 14 residues. Germline CDR1 SEHNR, CDR2 FQNEAQ (reference sequence). The CDR3 DNA reads as TGTGCCAGCAGCCCCGGGACAGGGGTCACTGAAGCTTTCTTT. Amino acids: CASSPGTGVTEAFF. The full variable domain, rest sourced from reference TRBV7-9 and TRBJ1-1, is DTGVSQNPRHKITKRGQNVTFRCDPISEHNRLYWYRQTLGQGPEFLTYFQNEAQLEKSRLLSDRFSAERPKGSFSTLEIQRTEQGDSAMYLCASSPGTGVTEAFFGQGTRLTVV.